These 21 T cell receptor beta chains originate from one sample sequenced in a study of a mutant IDH1 vaccine in newly diagnosed glioma. Their antigens remain unidentified. Time point here: week 35, safety follow-up. It was 300 ug of mutant IDH1 20-mer peptide that made up each vaccine dose, given with topical imiquimod. The protocol was immunoSEQ multiplex PCR, while the TCRdb copy is restricted to in-frame clones and leaves out a portion. The data hold some 30,000 clones, with roughly three quarters observed a single time. This specimen was PBMCs, taken from a glioma patient whose treatment included an IDH1 peptide vaccine. These receptors were taken from a woman aged 40 to 50 with glioma.

This chain uses TRBV13 with TRBJ2-1; 8 bases map to TRBD1. The germline V gene has CDR1 PRHDT and CDR2 FYEKMQ (reference sequence). The CDR3 runs 16 residues. J gave up 5 bases and V 5 bases, and 11 bases lay outside the gene matches. In DNA form, the CDR3 reads TGTGCCAGCAGCCTAATGATCGCGGACAGGGACAATGAGCAGTTCTTC. Translated, it gives CASSLMIADRDNEQFF.

The gene calls are TRBV10-3 and TRBJ1-3, with TRBD1 as a possible D gene (6 bases). V was shortened by 0 bases and J by 3 bases, with 12 bases between the two germline ends. CDR1 is ENHRY and CDR2 is SYGVKD in the germline V gene. The CDR3 length is 16 residues. CDR3 loop: CAISESFWTVGNTIYF. The CDR3 DNA reads as TGTGCCATCAGTGAGTCGTTCTGGACAGTTGGAAACACCATATATTTT.

The V call is TRBV7-8, the J call TRBJ1-2, with D tentatively TRBD1 (5 bases). Germline values: CDR1 SGHVS, CDR2 FQNEAQ. V lost 5 bases, J lost 3 bases, and 16 bases lay in between. CDR3 length: 15 residues. As DNA, the CDR3 is TGTGCCAGCAGCCGAAGGCCGTCGACAGACTATGGCTACACCTTC. It codes for CASSRRPSTDYGYTF.

The chain joins TRBV7-9 to TRBJ1-6; maybe TRBD1 (5 bases). The germline V gene has CDR1 SEHNR and CDR2 FQNEAQ (reference sequence). Deletions cut 1 base from V and 10 bases from J, with 20 bases between. This CDR3 contains 17 residues. CDR3 nucleotide sequence: TGTGCCAGCAGCTTAGGGGGTGACCGGCCGCCAGGGTCACCCCTCCACTTT. Translating gives CASSLGGDRPPGSPLHF.

The sample holds a few counts of this clone. V is TRBV23-1 and J is TRBJ1-2; no clear D. TRBV23-1 is designated an ORF whose function remains uncertain. V was shortened by 0 bases and J by 2 bases, with 10 bases between the two germline ends. The CDR3 runs 15 residues. The CDR3 coding sequence is TGCGCCAGCAGTCAATCGCATTCTAAAAACTATGGCTACACCTTC. Protein sequence: CASSQSHSKNYGYTF.

The J gene is TRBJ2-3, the V gene TRBV2; D remains unclear. The CDR3 contains 14 residues. V was shortened by 6 bases and J by 1 base, with 11 bases between the two germline ends. Germline V gene data show CDR1 as SNHLY and CDR2 as FYNNEI. CDR3 protein: CASRDGRGTDTQYF. For the CDR3, the DNA is TGTGCCAGCAGAGACGGACGGGGCACAGATACGCAGTATTTT. Looking up the rest from reference TRBV2 and TRBJ2-3 gives the full variable domain: EPEVTQTPSHQVTQMGQEVILRCVPISNHLYFYWYRQILGQKVEFLVSFYNNEISEKSEIFDDQFSVERPDGSNFTLKIRSTKLEDSAMYFCASRDGRGTDTQYFGPGTRLTVL.

The chain recombines TRBV6-5 with TRBJ2-3, with D uncertain. The V and J ends lost 2 bases and 8 bases respectively, with 5 bases between them. This CDR3 contains 11 residues. Germline-derived CDR1 and CDR2 are MNHEY and SVGAGI. The CDR3 protein is CASSYLATQYF. The CDR3 DNA reads TGTGCCAGCAGTTACCTGGCTACGCAGTATTTT.

V usage is TRBV30 and J usage is TRBJ2-1, with a possible D match to TRBD2 (5 bases). This CDR3 spans 13 amino acids. The germline V gene encodes CDR1 GTSNPN and CDR2 SVGIG (reference sequence). Trimming cost V 0 bases and J 9 bases, with 12 bases left between them. CDR3 nucleotide sequence: TGTGCCTGGAGTGTACCCCCGGGGAGTGAGCAGTTCTTC. Its translation is CAWSVPPGSEQFF. Filled out from reference TRBV30 and TRBJ2-1, the complete variable domain reads SQTIHQWPATLVQPVGSPLSLECTVEGTSNPNLYWYRQAAGRGLQLLFYSVGIGQISSEVPQNLSASRPQDRQFILSSKKLLLSDSGFYLCAWSVPPGSEQFFGPGTRLTVL.

This chain links TRBV5-1 with TRBJ1-3; D not resolved. From germline, CDR1 is SGHRS and CDR2 YFSETQ. V lost 3 bases, J lost 0 bases, and 10 bases lay in between. This CDR3 spans 15 amino acids. The CDR3 loop reads CASSSSLISGNTIYF. The CDR3 DNA sequence: TGCGCCAGCAGCTCCTCTTTGATCTCTGGAAACACCATATATTTT.

Sample share makes this clone medium-sized. J is TRBJ1-2 and V is TRBV7-6; a weak D match, TRBD1 (5 bases). Germline CDR1 reads SGHVS; CDR2 reads FNYEAQ. The CDR3 covers 15 residues. Deletions cut 2 bases from V and 14 bases from J, with 24 bases between. The CDR3 region is CASSLRVGEGPVLTF. DNA for the CDR3: TGTGCCAGCAGCTTAAGGGTGGGGGAAGGACCCGTATTAACCTTC.

The chain carries TRBV5-1 and TRBJ1-1; D remains unclear. Germline loops: CDR1 SGHRS, CDR2 YFSETQ. The CDR3 is 13 amino acids. The V and J ends lost 0 bases and 3 bases respectively, with 6 bases between them. The CDR3 here is CASSLETYTEAFF. CDR3 DNA: TGCGCCAGCAGCTTGGAGACTTACACTGAAGCTTTCTTT.

The rearrangement uses TRBV9 and TRBJ1-3, with D hard to call. The CDR3 consists of 11 residues. V was trimmed by 0 bases and J by 8 bases, leaving 3 bases between them. Germline V gives CDR1 SGDLS, CDR2 YYNGEE. CDR3 sequence reads: CASSVGDTIYF. CDR3 in DNA: TGTGCCAGCAGCGTAGGGGACACCATATATTTT.

The rearrangement joins TRBV30 to TRBJ1-2; a possible D gene is TRBD1 (6 bases). The germline V and J ends were trimmed by 7 bases and 8 bases, with 11 bases remaining between them. The length of the CDR3 is 10 residues. Germline assignment: CDR1 GTSNPN and CDR2 SVGIG (reference sequence). CDR3 sequence reads: CAFRGGGYTF. CDR3 nucleotide sequence: TGTGCCTTCAGGGGAGGGGGCTACACCTTC.

This chain uses TRBV7-9 with TRBJ1-4; TRBD1 might be the D (5 bases). The CDR3 has 16 amino acids. Trimming left V 5 bases short and J 2 bases short, with 15 bases between. Looked up from germline, CDR1 is SEHNR and CDR2 is FQNEAQ (reference sequence). DNA of the CDR3: TGTGCCAGCAGCACCCTGGGGCCGGCGACTAATGAAAAACTGTTTTTT. Its translation: CASSTLGPATNEKLFF.

Here the CDR3 DNA reads TGTGCCAGTACGTCCCTAAACAGGGTCGGGGAGCAGTACTTC. It specifies CASTSLNRVGEQYF. V usage is TRBV2 and J usage is TRBJ2-7; the D gene is possibly TRBD1 (6 bases). V gave up 9 bases and J gave up 7 bases, with 22 bases separating them. CDR1 SNHLY and CDR2 FYNNEI come from the germline V gene. The CDR3 is 14 residues long. Full variable domain (missing parts from reference TRBV2 and TRBJ2-7): EPEVTQTPSHQVTQMGQEVILRCVPISNHLYFYWYRQILGQKVEFLVSFYNNEISEKSEIFDDQFSVERPDGSNFTLKIRSTKLEDSAMYFCASTSLNRVGEQYFGPGTRLTVT.

The chain is built from TRBV2 and TRBJ2-1, with 14 bases fitting TRBD2. The CDR3 spans 17 residues. Germline assignment: CDR1 SNHLY and CDR2 FYNNEI. Trimming at V came to 1 base and at J to 2 bases, leaving 1 base not matched to a gene. The CDR3 loop reads CASSEGLAGGPYNEQFF. The CDR3 DNA sequence: TGTGCCAGCAGTGAAGGACTAGCGGGGGGGCCCTACAATGAGCAGTTCTTC.

The V call is TRBV13, the J call TRBJ2-1; 7 bases map to TRBD2. V was pared by 4 bases and J by 3 bases, with 3 bases of the junction left unmatched. The CDR3 length is 14 residues. CDR1 and CDR2 (germline): PRHDT, FYEKMQ (reference sequence). CDR3 sequence (DNA): TGTGCCAGCAGCTACCGGGACTACTACAATGAGCAGTTCTTC. Residues: CASSYRDYYNEQFF.

The genes are TRBV6-1 and TRBJ2-6; D perhaps matches TRBD2 (5 bases). Germline CDR1 and CDR2: MNHNS and SASEGT. Trimming took off 1 base at V and 2 bases at J, with 9 bases between the two ends. The CDR3 has 16 amino acids. CDR3 residues: CASSEDEGTGANVLTF. DNA for the CDR3: TGTGCCAGCAGTGAAGATGAGGGAACTGGGGCCAACGTCCTGACTTTC.

This clone was recorded once. The chain carries TRBV4-1 and TRBJ2-1; 13 positions agree with TRBD2. The J segment lost 2 bases and the V segment lost 8 bases, leaving 6 bases of the junction unmatched. The CDR3 has 16 residues. Germline CDR1 reads MGHRA; CDR2 reads YSYEKL. CDR3 coding DNA: TGCGCCAGCGCGGGACTAGCGGGGACAACCTACAATGAGCAGTTCTTC. Amino acid sequence: CASAGLAGTTYNEQFF.

The table lists this clone with a count of one. The chain links TRBV14 to TRBJ2-1, with 9 nucleotides matching TRBD2. J lost 9 bases, V lost 1 base, and 4 bases had no gene match. This CDR3 is 14 amino acids long. Germline CDR1 reads SGHDN; CDR2 reads FVKESK. The CDR3 nucleotides are TGTGCCAGCAGCCAAGGGGAGCGGGGGGTTGAGCAGTTCTTC. Translating it yields CASSQGERGVEQFF.

The V call is TRBV5-1, the J call TRBJ2-7; D may correspond to TRBD1 or TRBD2 (6 bases each). Between the trimmed V and J ends, which lost 6 bases and 4 bases, there was a span of 14 bases. The CDR3 has 13 amino acids. Germline values: CDR1 SGHRS, CDR2 YFSETQ. The CDR3 spells CASMRDIEYEQYF. The CDR3 DNA reads TGCGCCAGCATGCGGGACATAGAATACGAGCAGTACTTC.